This T cell receptor (beta chain) was captured in a study of a mutant IDH1 vaccine in newly diagnosed glioma. Findings and limits, study-wide: Of the patients, less than 95% had vaccine-induced immune responses.

This CDR3 region has 14 residues. With 4 bases clipped from V and 3 bases from J, the junction kept 4 bases outside the gene matches. CDR1 is SGHTS, CDR2 YDEGEE, per germline. Only in-frame clones appear in the TCRdb table, and some are missing; sequencing was by immunoSEQ multiplex PCR. Here the sample spans roughly 32,000 clones, around 80% being singletons. The time point here: week 35, safety follow-up. The investigators gave 300 ug of mutant IDH1 20-mer peptide in each vaccine dose, together with topical imiquimod. Patients had eight vaccinations, in weeks 1, 3, 5, 7, 11, 15, 19 and 23. Every donor had a new WHO grade 3 or 4 astrocytoma that was IDH1-mutant, with loss of nuclear ATRX. Details on this clone: As yet, its antigen is unknown.

The chain combines TRBV5-8 with TRBJ2-3; 8 bases agree with TRBD1. The sequence derives from a man between 35 and 55 years old with glioma. Some clones in this sample may be carry-over from other donors' samples. The starting material was PBMCs, obtained from a glioma patient whose treatment included an IDH1 peptide vaccine. The CDR3 here is CASSDRGLTDTQYF. The CDR3 DNA sequence: TGTGCCAGCAGCGACAGGGGTTTGACAGATACGCAGTATTTT.